The clone carrying this T cell receptor beta chain appeared a few times. Its antigen is unidentified. This sample is part of a study of regulatory T cells in long-lasting Graves disease. Whole-study findings and limits: Public clonotype sharing was higher in persistent than newly diagnosed patients.

Building the TCR beta libraries relied on iRepertoire HTBI primers, and CDR3 regions underwent Arm-PCR. TCRdb independently ran MiXCR on the multiplex PCR reads; one entry per CDR3 protein. This sample has hundreds of thousands of distinct CDR3 sequences, with 15% to 20% found just once. Germline lookup yields CDR1 SGHVS and CDR2 FQNEAQ. The length of the CDR3 is 15 residues. V lost 3 bases to trimming and J lost 3 bases, with 15 bases between them. Described time point: newly diagnosed GD, antithyroid drugs for less than 3 months. The TCR library was made from RNA extracted from PBMCs. Separately, the same data were catalogued under a study of T cells in Graves' hyperthyroidism and ophthalmopathy. From that paper: Hyperthyroidism in the patients, aged 18 to 65, was newly diagnosed and under 2 months in duration. Within blood appeared most thyroid clonotypes that had expanded above 0.001.

This receptor was identified in a woman aged 35 to 59 with Graves disease. The material sequenced was peripheral blood mononuclear cells (PBMCs), taken at new diagnosis, from a patient treated with antithyroid drugs. V gene TRBV7-8 combines with J gene TRBJ2-7; weak D call: TRBD1 (6 bases). CDR3 sequence reads: CASSFLQGTDYEQYF. CDR3 sequence (DNA): TGTGCCAGCAGCTTCCTACAGGGAACGGACTACGAGCAGTACTTC.